This T cell receptor (beta chain) stems from a study of control samples from healthy donors and cancer patients. Deletions cut 3 bases from V and 7 bases from J, with 12 bases between. CDR1 and CDR2 from the germline V gene are MNHNS and SASEGT. This CDR3 is 14 amino acids long. TCRdb's copy holds only in-frame clones and misses some; the assay was immunoSEQ multiplex PCR. Seen here are over 100,000 clones, 90% observed once, and the top ten hold 3.5% to 4.5%. This clonotype was obtained from a human donor in good health. The donor label of this sample is uncertain. The chain uses TRBV6-1 and TRBJ1-4; D may be TRBD1 (6 bases). Sequences were obtained from blood. CDR3 in DNA: TGTGCCAGCAGTGAGGGGGGGCTAGGTGAAAAACTGTTTTTT. Its protein is CASSEGGLGEKLFF.